These T cell receptor beta chains were read from a single sample in a study of T cell repertoires in cytomegalovirus infection. TCRdb passed the reads through MiXCR, listing each CDR3 protein once. Of a few hundred thousand distinct CDR3 sequences listed, roughly 18% were seen once; the top ten hold 7.5% to 9%. Material for sequencing was PBMCs. Receptor source: a human donor in good health (CMV status not recorded). Some clones in this sample may be carry-over from other donors' samples. Each CDR3 is given with its conserved first and last residue. D genes are given only for firm matches. The size entry is marked missing in some rows and otherwise reads once, few, many or a size class.

d_call j_call v_call clone_size cdr3_nt cdr3_aa
- TRBJ2-5 TRBV7-2 few TGTGCCAGCAGCCCCGTAAGAGACCAAGAGACCCAGTACTTC CASSPVRDQETQYF
TRBD1 TRBJ1-4 TRBV7-9 many TGTGCCAGCAGCCCCGGACAGGGTCGAGAAAAACTGTTTTTT CASSPGQGREKLFF
- TRBJ2-3 TRBV28 many TGTGCCAGCAGTTTAATGTCGGGAACCACAGATACGCAGTATTTT CASSLMSGTTDTQYF
TRBD1 TRBJ1-5 TRBV10-3 - TGTGCCATCAGTCGGGACAGAGAAACGCCCCAGCATTTT CAISRDRETPQHF
- TRBJ2-7 TRBV6-1 few TGTGCCAGCAGACACGGTGACTCCTACGAGCAGTACTTC CASRHGDSYEQYF
- TRBJ1-5 TRBV20-1 - TGCAGTGCTAGAGATCTAGGGGGGAATAGCAATCAGCCCCAGCATTTT CSARDLGGNSNQPQHF
TRBD2 TRBJ2-3 TRBV20-1 - TGCAGTGCTAGCCGGCTAGCGGGAGGGACAGATACGCAGTATTTT CSASRLAGGTDTQYF
TRBD1 TRBJ2-7 TRBV15 - TGTGCCACCAGCAGGGACAGGGTTGCCTACGAGCAGTACTTC CATSRDRVAYEQYF
- TRBJ1-5 TRBV2 - TGTGCCAGCAGTGGGGGACGGTCATTGCCCCAGCATTTT CASSGGRSLPQHF
TRBD2 TRBJ2-3 TRBV7-2 many TGTGCCAGCAGCTTAGTCCCGGCGGGAGGTGGCACAGATACGCAGTATTTT CASSLVPAGGGTDTQYF
TRBD1 TRBJ1-2 TRBV6-2/TRBV6-3 few TGTGCCAGCAGTTACTACGGGACAGGGGGGAGCGGCTACACCTTC CASSYYGTGGSGYTF
- TRBJ2-3 TRBV12-3/TRBV12-4 - TGTGCCAGCAGCAAAGACGGTCCAGATACGCAGTATTTT CASSKDGPDTQYF
- TRBJ2-6 TRBV3-1 few TGTGCCAGCAGTGAACAGGGTGCTGGGGCCAACGTCCTGACTTTC CASSEQGAGANVLTF
TRBD2 TRBJ2-3 TRBV7-9 many TGTGCCAGCAGCTCTCTAGCGGGAGAGTCATATACGCAGTATTTT CASSSLAGESYTQYF
- TRBJ2-3 TRBV6-2/TRBV6-3 many TGTGCCAGCATTCGTAACCAGGGGGATACGCAGTATTTT CASIRNQGDTQYF
TRBD2 TRBJ2-7 TRBV6-6 few TGTGCCAGCAGTTACCAGCGGGATTCCTACGAGCAGTACTTC CASSYQRDSYEQYF
TRBD1 TRBJ1-1 TRBV7-2 many TGTGCCAGCAGCGGAACAGGGGGGAACACTGAAGCTTTCTTT CASSGTGGNTEAFF
- TRBJ1-1 TRBV6-6 - TGTGCCAGCAGTTCCGGCCCCGGGGATGCCCTCACTGAAGCTTTCTTT CASSSGPGDALTEAFF
- TRBJ2-3 TRBV6-2/TRBV6-3 few TGTGCCAGCAGTTACTGGACAGATTCAGATACGCAGTATTTT CASSYWTDSDTQYF
- TRBJ2-5 TRBV18 - TGTGCCAGCTCACCACCGGAAGTGGTGGAGACCCAGTACTTC CASSPPEVVETQYF
- TRBJ2-5 TRBV4-2 - TGTGCCAGCAGCCAAGAGCGTCGGGGACAAGAGACCCAGTACTTC CASSQERRGQETQYF
- TRBJ1-2 TRBV28 many TGTGCCAGCAGCACGACCCGCCTCTATGGCTACACCTTC CASSTTRLYGYTF